These 21 T cell receptor beta chains share one sample of origin, sequenced in a study of cytomegalovirus exposure and HLA in healthy donors. The primer mix had 60 Vbeta and 13 Jbeta primers. Clones were read by immunoSEQ multiplex PCR, and TCRdb kept only the in-frame ones, dropping some. In the table there are roughly 110,000 clones, over 75% of which are singletons. Sequencing input: PBMCs. The receptors derive from a man aged 25-45 years in good health and CMV-seronegative.

The rearrangement links TRBV5-4 to TRBJ1-1, with 7 bases identical to TRBD1. This CDR3 has 13 amino acids. Germline V gives CDR1 SGHNT, CDR2 YYREEE (reference sequence). V trimming: 4 bases; J trimming: 6 bases; junction bases outside the gene matches: 6. The DNA for the CDR3 is TGTGCCAGCAGCGAGTCCGGGACAGCTGAAGCTTTCTTT. Translation: CASSESGTAEAFF.

This clone has only a few counts. This sequence joins TRBV5-1 and TRBJ1-1, with D possibly TRBD1 on 6 matching bases. Germline V gene sequence: CDR1 SGHRS, CDR2 YFSETQ. The CDR3 extends over 15 amino acids. V was cut by 4 bases and J by 4 bases, with 17 bases left in between. The CDR3 is CASSQSPTGVTEAFF. The CDR3 region has the DNA TGCGCCAGCAGCCAGAGCCCGACAGGAGTCACTGAAGCTTTCTTT.

The V gene is TRBV25-1, the J gene TRBJ2-1; a weak D match, TRBD1 (6 bases). The CDR3 sequence is 14 residues long. Between the trimmed V and J ends, which lost 3 bases and 7 bases, there was a span of 13 bases. Germline CDR1 is MGHDK and CDR2 is SYGVNS. CDR3 nucleotide sequence: TGTGCCAGCAGTGAGGTTCAGGGGAAGAATGAGCAGTTCTTC. Its translation: CASSEVQGKNEQFF.

The chain joins TRBV30 to TRBJ1-5; D ambiguous. V lost 0 bases to trimming and J lost 3 bases, with 3 bases between them. The CDR3 contains 12 residues. Germline V gene sequence: CDR1 GTSNPN, CDR2 SVGIG (reference sequence). CDR3 DNA sequence: TGTGCCTGGAGTGTACACAATCAGCCCCAGCATTTT. Translated: CAWSVHNQPQHF. Variable domain in full (rest from reference TRBV30 and TRBJ1-5): SQTIHQWPATLVQPVGSPLSLECTVEGTSNPNLYWYRQAAGRGLQLLFYSVGIGQISSEVPQNLSASRPQDRQFILSSKKLLLSDSGFYLCAWSVHNQPQHFGDGTRLSIL.

The rearrangement joins TRBV5-6 to TRBJ1-6; 7 positions match TRBD1. Germline V gene sequence: CDR1 SGHDT, CDR2 YYEEEE. CDR3 size: 17 residues. The V gene end was trimmed by 1 base and the J gene end by 9 bases; junction bases not matched to a gene: 13. CDR3 DNA: TGTGCCAGCAGCTTGAGGACAACGGGACAGTTAACTTCACCCCTCCACTTT. This gives the protein CASSLRTTGQLTSPLHF.

The chain combines TRBV6-5 with TRBJ2-7; 7 bases match TRBD2. Germline V gene sequence: CDR1 MNHEY, CDR2 SVGAGI. This CDR3 is built from 14 residues. V lost 1 base to trimming and J lost 3 bases; unmatched junction nucleotides: 3. This CDR3 reads CASSYLAGDYEQYF. CDR3 sequence (DNA): TGTGCCAGCAGTTACTTGGCGGGAGACTACGAGCAGTACTTC.

The chain couples TRBV15 to TRBJ2-5; tentative D call: TRBD2 (6 bases). V was shortened by 2 bases and J by 5 bases, with 18 bases between the two germline ends. CDR1 is LNHNV and CDR2 is YYDKDF in the germline V gene (reference sequence). The CDR3 spans 16 residues. CDR3 sequence reads: CATSRSSRGFRETQYF. DNA of the CDR3: TGTGCCACCAGCAGATCCTCGCGGGGTTTCAGGGAGACCCAGTACTTC.

The chain has TRBV18 and TRBJ1-5; a possible D gene is TRBD1 (5 bases). The V gene's germline CDR1 is KGHSH and CDR2 LQKENI. The V end was cut by 3 bases, the J end by 5 bases, with 11 bases between. This CDR3 region has 14 residues. In nucleotides, the CDR3 is TGTGCCAGCTCACCCTCAGCGGGGGATCAGCCCCAGCATTTT. It yields the protein CASSPSAGDQPQHF.

This chain links TRBV4-2 with TRBJ1-5; the D gene is possibly TRBD1 (5 bases). Looked up from germline, CDR1 is LGHNA and CDR2 is YNFKEQ. This CDR3 is 16 amino acids long. Between the trimmed V and J ends, which lost 0 bases and 0 bases, there was a span of 9 bases. This CDR3 is CASSQELQASNQPQHF. The CDR3 coding sequence is TGTGCCAGCAGCCAAGAACTACAGGCTAGCAATCAGCCCCAGCATTTT.

This rearrangement joins TRBV11-3 to TRBJ2-1; no firm D call. CDR1 is SGHNT and CDR2 is YENEEA in the germline V gene. V gave up 5 bases and J gave up 0 bases, with 8 bases separating them. This CDR3 is 14 amino acids long. CDR3 DNA sequence: TGTGCCAGCAGCAAGTCGGGCTCCTACAATGAGCAGTTCTTC. Translated, it gives CASSKSGSYNEQFF.

With regard to this clone: It is likely a read error, because the conserved phenylalanine at the end of the CDR3 is missing. This sequence joins TRBV20-1 and TRBJ1-4; the D is unclear. The germline CDR1 and CDR2 sequences are DFQATT and SNEGSKA (reference sequence). Between the trimmed V and J ends, which lost 5 bases and 8 bases, there was a span of 9 bases. This CDR3 spans 11 amino acids. CDR3 protein: CSAHDEEKLFV. The CDR3 nucleotides are TGCAGTGCTCATGATGAGGAAAAACTGTTTGTT.

The chain uses TRBV28 and TRBJ1-2; no reliable D call. Trimming cost V 3 bases and J 7 bases, with 12 bases left between them. Germline CDR1 reads MDHEN; CDR2 reads SYDVKM. CDR3 length: 13 amino acids. DNA of the CDR3: TGTGCCAGCAGTTTGGGCGACGGTCGTGGCTACACCTTC. It yields the protein CASSLGDGRGYTF.

The chain employs TRBV7-9 and TRBJ2-1; TRBD1 agrees at 9 bases. This CDR3 comprises 16 residues. Germline loops: CDR1 SEHNR, CDR2 FQNEAQ (reference sequence). The ends lost 10 bases at V and 7 bases at J; junction bases unmatched: 17. The CDR3 here is CATDFGTGITLNEQFF. The CDR3 bases are TGTGCCACCGATTTTGGGACAGGGATTACGTTGAATGAGCAGTTCTTC.

This chain links TRBV4-2 with TRBJ1-1; the D gene is possibly TRBD1 (6 bases). V lost 4 bases to trimming and J lost 1 base, with 13 bases between them. The CDR3 totals 15 residues. CDR1 and CDR2 from the germline V gene are LGHNA and YNFKEQ. This CDR3 reads CASSLRQGRNTEAFF. In nucleotides, the CDR3 is TGTGCCAGCAGCCTACGGCAGGGGCGGAACACTGAAGCTTTCTTT.

CDR3 bases: TGTGCCTGGAGTGTAGGAGCGGGAGGCAATCAGCCCCAGCATTTT. This encodes CAWSVGAGGNQPQHF. The chain carries TRBV30 and TRBJ1-5, with D hard to call. From germline, CDR1 is GTSNPN and CDR2 SVGIG (reference sequence). The CDR3 is made up of 15 amino acids. V shed 0 bases and J shed 2 bases, with 11 bases lying between them.

V is TRBV9 and J is TRBJ2-3; the D gene is possibly TRBD2 (6 bases). The CDR3 sequence is 16 residues long. The V gene's germline CDR1 is SGDLS and CDR2 YYNGEE. The ends were cut back, 3 bases at V and 2 bases at J, with 16 bases in the middle. The CDR3 here is CASSDPPEGNTDTQYF. In DNA, the CDR3 is TGTGCCAGCAGCGACCCTCCGGAGGGTAACACAGATACGCAGTATTTT.

The rearrangement uses TRBV7-8 and TRBJ2-7, with 8 bases lining up with TRBD2. The CDR3 loop spans 12 amino acids. Germline V gives CDR1 SGHVS, CDR2 FQNEAQ. The CDR3 reads CASRGGAGEQYF. CDR3 nucleotides: TGTGCGAGCCGGGGGGGTGCTGGAGAGCAGTACTTC.

The chain has TRBV11-3 and TRBJ1-1; 8 nucleotides agree with TRBD1. Per the germline V gene, CDR1 is SGHNT and CDR2 is YENEEA. The CDR3 is 12 amino acids. J gave up 4 bases and V 5 bases, and 0 bases lay outside the gene matches. The CDR3 region has the DNA TGTGCCAGCAGCGACAGGGGCACTGAAGCTTTCTTT. Amino acid sequence: CASSDRGTEAFF.

The chain combines TRBV4-1 with TRBJ1-3, with 7 bases identical to TRBD1. Germline loops: CDR1 MGHRA, CDR2 YSYEKL. V lost 0 bases, J lost 0 bases, and 11 bases stayed unmatched. CDR3 length equals 19 residues. CDR3 in DNA: TGCGCCAGCAGCCAAGATCAATTAGACAGGGTGGCCTCTGGAAACACCATATATTTT. As protein: CASSQDQLDRVASGNTIYF.

The gene calls are TRBV13 and TRBJ2-2, with TRBD1 identical over 10 bases. Germline CDR1 reads PRHDT; CDR2 reads FYEKMQ (reference sequence). The CDR3 spans 15 residues. V shed 3 bases and J 5 bases; nucleotides not matched to a gene: 3. CDR3 DNA sequence: TGTGCCAGCAGCTTCCGGGACAGGGGTACCGGGGAGCTGTTTTTT. This gives the protein CASSFRDRGTGELFF.

This chain joins TRBV6-1 and TRBJ2-7, with TRBD1 as a possible D gene (5 bases). This CDR3 has 12 residues. The germline CDR1 and CDR2 sequences are MNHNS and SASEGT. V shed 9 bases and J shed 4 bases, with 13 bases lying between them. The CDR3 nucleotides read TGTGCCAGTATGAAGGGGTGGTACGAGCAGTACTTC. Translated, it gives CASMKGWYEQYF.